The clone carrying this T cell receptor beta chain was observed many times. Its antigen is as yet unknown. The data were taken from a study of T cells in Graves' hyperthyroidism and ophthalmopathy. Germline CDR1 LGHDT, CDR2 YNNKEL (reference sequence). The CDR3 totals 15 residues. Trimming stripped 4 bases from V and 0 bases from J, with 12 bases between. Amplified regions were TCR beta CDR3 sequences from RNA transcripts. The primer set for the first-round RT-PCR of the TCR CDR3 was HTBI. TCRdb reprocessed the multiplex PCR reads with MiXCR, giving one entry per CDR3 protein. The table lists around 400,000 distinct CDR3 sequences, 20% to 25% of them singletons. The authors deemed Graves' hyperthyroidism stable absent ophthalmopathy progression within 18 months. Diagnostic decisions used clinical symptoms, serum thyroxine and TRAb, thyroid ultrasound and orbital computed tomography. Study-wide results and caveats: Blood also held most thyroid clonotypes expanded beyond 0.001. Stable hyperthyroidism was separated from ophthalmopathy by a model based on 13 V-J features.

The source material was blood. This clonotype was sampled from a man in his forties or fifties with Graves' hyperthyroidism. This chain joins TRBV3-1 and TRBJ1-1; TRBD1 is a possible D gene (5 bases). CDR3 protein: CASSPRDLMNTEAFF. CDR3 in DNA: TGTGCCAGCAGCCCTCGGGACCTGATGAACACTGAAGCTTTCTTT.